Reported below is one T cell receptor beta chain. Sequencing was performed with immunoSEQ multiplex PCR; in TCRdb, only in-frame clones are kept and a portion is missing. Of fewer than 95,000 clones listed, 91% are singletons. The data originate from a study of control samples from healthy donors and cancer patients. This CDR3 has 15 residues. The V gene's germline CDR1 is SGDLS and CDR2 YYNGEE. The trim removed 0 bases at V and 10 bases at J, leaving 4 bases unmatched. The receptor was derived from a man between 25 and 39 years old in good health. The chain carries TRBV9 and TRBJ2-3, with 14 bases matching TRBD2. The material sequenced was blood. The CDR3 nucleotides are TGTGCCAGCAGCGTAGATGGGACTAGCGGGAGAGCGCAGTATTTT. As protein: CASSVDGTSGRAQYF. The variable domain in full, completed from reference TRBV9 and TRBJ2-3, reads DSGVTQTPKHLITATGQRVTLRCSPRSGDLSVYWYQQSLDQGLQFLIQYYNGEERAKGNILERFSAQQFPDLHSELNLSSLELGDSALYFCASSVDGTSGRAQYFGPGTRLTVL.